Below, 24 T cell receptor beta chains from the same sample are listed, as sequenced in a study of OX40 agonist ivuxolimab in advanced cancers. Generated by immunoSEQ multiplex PCR, the TCRdb table keeps only in-frame clones and is missing some. The table records some 64,000 clones, 70% to 90% of them present only once. Sequenced material: CD4+ or CD8+ T cells sorted from blood, taken in a trial of the OX40 agonist ivuxolimab. The receptors derive from an adult with an advanced solid tumor such as melanoma, head and neck, liver or kidney cancer.

The chain carries TRBV13 and TRBJ2-5, with 7 positions matching TRBD2. The DNA end favors TRBJ2-7, so the J call may be wrong. This CDR3 has 14 residues. Germline lookup yields CDR1 PRHDT and CDR2 FYEKMQ (reference sequence). The CDR3 here is CASSPREASYEQYF. The DNA for the CDR3 is TGTGCCAGCAGCCCTCGGGAGGCCAGTTACGAGCAGTACTTC.

The chain couples TRBV5-1 to TRBJ1-5, with 7 bases matching TRBD1. The CDR3 covers 16 residues. Germline trimming cut 3 bases from V and 1 base from J; bases unmatched to any gene: 7. Germline V gene data show CDR1 as SGHRS and CDR2 as YFSETQ. Written as DNA, the CDR3 is TGCGCCAGCAGCTCCGGGACAGACGGGAGCAATCAGCCCCAGCATTTT. Translation: CASSSGTDGSNQPQHF.

The chain couples TRBV7-9 to TRBJ2-3; D not resolved. This CDR3 contains 15 residues. The germline V and J ends were trimmed by 3 bases and 5 bases, with 15 bases remaining between them. CDR1 SEHNR and CDR2 FQNEAQ come from the germline V gene (reference sequence). CDR3 protein: CASSFVRSGEDTQYF. The CDR3 nucleotides are TGTGCCAGCAGCTTCGTCAGGAGTGGAGAAGATACGCAGTATTTT.

The V gene is TRBV5-1, the J gene TRBJ1-1; 7 bases line up with TRBD1. This CDR3 region has 14 residues. V lost 2 bases to trimming and J lost 6 bases; unmatched junction nucleotides: 7. Germline CDR1 reads SGHRS; CDR2 reads YFSETQ. The CDR3 region is CASSFPGQGAEAFF. The CDR3 DNA sequence: TGCGCCAGCAGCTTTCCAGGGCAGGGGGCTGAAGCTTTCTTT.

The V gene is TRBV7-2, the J gene TRBJ1-1; D not resolved. CDR1 SGHTA and CDR2 FQGNSA come from the germline V gene. The ends were cut back, 5 bases at V and 1 base at J, with 14 bases in the middle. The CDR3 covers 15 residues. CDR3 in DNA: TGTGCCAGCAGCACCTTCGGACTGAGGAACACTGAAGCTTTCTTT. Protein product: CASSTFGLRNTEAFF.

The CDR3 nucleotides read TGTGCCAGCAGTGCGACTAGCGGGAGTGCGGACGAGCAGTACTTC. Translation: CASSATSGSADEQYF. This chain uses TRBV2 with TRBJ2-7; 12 bases line up with TRBD2. Germline V lookup: CDR1 SNHLY, CDR2 FYNNEI. This CDR3 has 15 amino acids. Trimming cost V 4 bases and J 5 bases; bases outside gene matches: 6.

J is TRBJ2-1 and V is TRBV2; 14 bases fit TRBD2. CDR3 size: 19 residues. V lost 4 bases and J lost 6; bases outside the gene matches: 14. The V gene's germline CDR1 is SNHLY and CDR2 FYNNEI. CDR3 in amino acids: CASSVTGTSGSKAPNEQFF. Here the CDR3 DNA reads TGTGCCAGCAGTGTTACCGGGACTAGCGGGAGTAAGGCCCCCAATGAGCAGTTCTTC.

The chain combines TRBV28 with TRBJ1-4; no reliable D call. V was pared by 1 base and J by 5 bases, with 8 bases between. The CDR3 is 14 amino acids. CDR1 MDHEN and CDR2 SYDVKM come from the germline V gene. The CDR3 loop reads CASSLLADNEKLFF. The CDR3 bases are TGTGCCAGCAGTTTATTGGCAGACAATGAAAAACTGTTTTTT.

V and J are TRBV7-6 and TRBJ2-3; possibly TRBD2 for D (6 bases). The CDR3 consists of 10 residues. Per the germline V gene, CDR1 is SGHVS and CDR2 is FNYEAQ. The V end lost 11 bases, the J end lost 4 bases, and 7 bases lay between the germline ends. Written as DNA, the CDR3 is TGTGCCCCGGGAGCAGATACGCAGTATTTT. Translating it yields CAPGADTQYF.

The V call is TRBV5-1, the J call TRBJ2-7, with TRBD2 matching over 8 bases. This CDR3 comprises 15 residues. CDR1 SGHRS and CDR2 YFSETQ come from the germline V gene. V gave up 1 base and J gave up 0 bases; unmatched junction bases: 3. The CDR3 region has the DNA TGCGCCAGCAGCTTGAGCGGGGGAAGCTCCTACGAGCAGTACTTC. Translation gives CASSLSGGSSYEQYF.

The chain recombines TRBV7-2 with TRBJ2-3; tentative D call: TRBD2 (5 bases). The V gene lost 1 base and the J gene lost 4 bases, with 9 bases spanning the gap. The length of the CDR3 is 14 residues. In germline, CDR1 is SGHTA, CDR2 FQGNSA. Here the CDR3 DNA reads TGTGCCAGCAGCTTAGGCCTAGCCCCAGATACGCAGTATTTT. Amino acid sequence: CASSLGLAPDTQYF.

This clone was seen only once. The chain links TRBV29-1 to TRBJ2-1; 7 bases are a match to TRBD2. Germline V CDR1 and CDR2: SQVTM, ANQGSEA. The junction had 19 bases not matched to a gene; V was cut back by 1 base and J by 10 bases. There are 17 residues in the CDR3. This CDR3 is CSVEALGLGGLHREQFF. Written as DNA, the CDR3 is TGCAGCGTTGAAGCTCTGGGCCTGGGGGGACTACATAGGGAGCAGTTCTTC.

The J gene is TRBJ1-1, the V gene TRBV6-1, with no clear D. CDR1 is MNHNS, CDR2 SASEGT, per germline. V lost 2 bases to trimming and J lost 4 bases, with 11 bases between them. The CDR3 has 14 amino acids. The CDR3 region is CASSEWSGSTEAFF. The CDR3 region has the DNA TGTGCCAGCAGTGAATGGAGTGGGAGCACTGAAGCTTTCTTT.

The J gene is TRBJ2-7, the V gene TRBV7-8, with D perhaps TRBD1 (5 bases). Germline values: CDR1 SGHVS, CDR2 FQNEAQ. This CDR3 contains 14 residues. The V end lost 5 bases, the J end lost 1 base, and 12 bases lay between the germline ends. The CDR3 protein is CASSRTPESYEQYF. The CDR3 nucleotides are TGTGCCAGCAGCCGGACACCGGAATCCTACGAGCAGTACTTC.

The genes are TRBV5-5 and TRBJ2-1; a possible D gene is TRBD2 (5 bases). The germline gives CDR1 SGHKS, CDR2 YYEKEE (reference sequence). Trimming took 3 bases from V and 2 from J, leaving 12 bases between them. The CDR3 is made up of 15 amino acids. The CDR3 coding sequence is TGTGCCAGCAGCTACTTAGGAGGCGCCTACAATGAGCAGTTCTTC. Translation: CASSYLGGAYNEQFF. The complete variable domain, with remaining parts taken from reference TRBV5-5 and TRBJ2-1, reads DAGVTQSPTHLIKTRGQQVTLRCSPISGHKSVSWYQQVLGQGPQFIFQYYEKEERGRGNFPDRFSARQFPNYSSELNVNALLLGDSALYLCASSYLGGAYNEQFFGPGTRLTVL.

The V and J genes are TRBV5-1 and TRBJ1-2; D is undetermined. CDR3 length: 14 amino acids. V lost 0 bases and J 7 bases, leaving 13 bases between the germline ends. From germline, CDR1 is SGHRS and CDR2 YFSETQ. This chain's CDR3 is CASSLVGILGGYTF. DNA for the CDR3: TGCGCCAGCAGCTTGGTGGGCATTCTTGGTGGCTACACCTTC.

J is TRBJ1-6 and V is TRBV10-3, with D possibly being TRBD1 (5 bases). Trimming shortened V by 10 bases and J by 15 bases, and 25 bases separated the two germline ends. The CDR3 loop spans 14 amino acids. Per germline, CDR1 ENHRY and CDR2 SYGVKD. The DNA of the CDR3 is TGTGCCACCGGAGACAAGTTCGGGACGTCGCACCTCCACTTT. It is translated as CATGDKFGTSHLHF.

This chain connects TRBV5-6 to TRBJ2-5; no definite D call. The CDR3 has 13 residues. The ends were cut back, 0 bases at V and 5 bases at J, with 8 bases in the middle. From germline, CDR1 is SGHDT and CDR2 YYEEEE. The CDR3 DNA sequence: TGTGCCAGCAGCTTGGTGGCGGATGAGACCCAGTACTTC. It is translated as CASSLVADETQYF.

DNA of the CDR3: TGTGCCAGCAGACTAGCGGGGGGGAACACCGGGGAGCTGTTTTTT. Translation: CASRLAGGNTGELFF. The genes are TRBV2 and TRBJ2-2; 12 bases fit TRBD2. The germline V gene encodes CDR1 SNHLY and CDR2 FYNNEI. CDR3 size: 15 residues. J was trimmed by 1 base and V by 6 bases; bases with no gene match: 0.

The V call is TRBV4-3, the J call TRBJ1-4; D unresolved. Germline loops: CDR1 LGHNA, CDR2 YSLEER. The CDR3 spans 13 residues. The V end lost 8 bases, the J end lost 2 bases, and 9 bases lay between the germline ends. The CDR3 here is CASRGGTNEKLFF. The CDR3 DNA reads as TGCGCCAGCCGGGGAGGCACTAATGAAAAACTGTTTTTT.

The V and J genes are TRBV4-3 and TRBJ2-1; D is unresolved. The CDR3 contains 16 residues. In germline, CDR1 is LGHNA, CDR2 YSLEER. V lost 7 bases and J 0 bases, leaving 16 bases between the germline ends. The CDR3, as DNA: TGCGCCAGCAAAGAGGATGGGTGGAGCTCCTACAATGAGCAGTTCTTC. It encodes CASKEDGWSSYNEQFF.

The rearrangement joins TRBV5-1 to TRBJ1-5, with 9 bases fitting TRBD1. The germline CDR1 and CDR2 sequences are SGHRS and YFSETQ. With V trimmed by 4 bases and J by 6 bases, 2 bases remained unmatched. The CDR3 is 13 amino acids. The CDR3 sequence: CASSATGGQPQHF. The CDR3 region has the DNA TGCGCCAGCAGCGCGACAGGGGGTCAGCCCCAGCATTTT.

The rearrangement joins TRBV27 to TRBJ2-7, with a tentative D call TRBD2 (6 bases). From germline, CDR1 is MNHEY and CDR2 SMNVEV (reference sequence). The CDR3 consists of 14 residues. Deletions cut 3 bases from V and 6 bases from J, with 15 bases between. CDR3: CASSFGTGGTEQYF. The CDR3 nucleotides read TGTGCCAGCAGTTTTGGGACCGGCGGGACCGAGCAGTACTTC.

The chain uses TRBV7-2 and TRBJ2-3; D is unclear. CDR3 length equals 11 residues. CDR1 is SGHTA, CDR2 FQGNSA, per germline. Trimming stripped 4 bases from V and 9 bases from J, with 8 bases between. The CDR3: CASSSDLTQYF. In nucleotides, the CDR3 is TGTGCCAGCAGCTCGGACCTCACGCAGTATTTT.